This passage covers 17 T cell receptor beta chains from one sample sequenced in a study of identical twins. TCRdb re-called the 5' RACE reads through MiXCR, storing one row per CDR3 protein. The table includes around 250,000 distinct CDR3 sequences, 5.5% to 7.5% detected once. These data are also associated with another study on T cells expressing NK-cell markers.

The specimen sequenced was CD8+ T cells sorted from blood. All receptors come from a woman between 18 and 30 years old in good health.

Turning to this clonotype: Being one base from a much bigger clone, this may be a read error. This sequence joins TRBV10-2 and TRBJ1-1, with D unclear. This CDR3 region has 13 residues. Germline V gene lookup returns CDR1 WSHSY and CDR2 SAAADI. V lost 8 bases and J lost 4, with 14 bases in between. This CDR3 is CASLTAGPTEAFF. The CDR3 coding sequence is TGCGCCAGCCTCACGGCTGGGCCCACTGAAGCTTTCTTT.

This clonotype was recorded a few times. The chain combines TRBV20-1 with TRBJ2-7; D remains ambiguous. The V gene lost 6 bases and the J gene lost 7 bases, with 16 bases spanning the gap. Germline CDR1 reads DFQATT; CDR2 reads SNEGSKA (reference sequence). The CDR3 sequence is 12 residues long. CDR3 region: CSAPTGPGEQYF. DNA for the CDR3: TGCAGTGCGCCGACTGGCCCTGGAGAGCAGTACTTC.

In the case of this clonotype: Mismatch with germline at one junction end may stem from a read error. The chain uses TRBV7-9 and TRBJ2-1; maybe TRBD2 (5 bases). CDR1 SEHNR and CDR2 FQNEAQ come from the germline V gene (reference sequence). The length of the CDR3 is 13 residues. The CDR3 region has the DNA TGTGCCGGCAGCTTATCGGGTCTAGCAGAGCAGTTCTTC. It encodes CAGSLSGLAEQFF.

With regard to this clonotype: This may be a read error: a much more frequent sequence differs by one nucleotide. The chain employs TRBV7-8 and TRBJ2-2; 13 positions match TRBD2. Trimming removed 9 bases from V and 6 bases from J; junction bases left unmatched: 10. CDR3 size: 16 residues. Germline V lookup: CDR1 SGHVS, CDR2 FQNEAQ. The CDR3 DNA is TGTGCCAGGAGCAGGGGGGGACTAGCGGGGTCCGGGGAGCTGTTTTTT. It codes for CARSRGGLAGSGELFF.

This clonotype turned up a few times. V gene TRBV7-9 combines with J gene TRBJ2-2; TRBD1 aligns across 7 bases. CDR1 is SEHNR, CDR2 FQNEAQ, per germline (reference sequence). The CDR3 consists of 16 residues. J lost 3 bases, V lost 5 bases, and 9 bases had no gene match. This CDR3 reads CASSPLDRVDTGELFF. CDR3 coding DNA: TGTGCCAGCAGCCCCCTCGACAGGGTTGACACCGGGGAGCTGTTTTTT. The full variable domain, its missing parts supplied by reference TRBV7-9 and TRBJ2-2, is DTGVSQNPRHKITKRGQNVTFRCDPISEHNRLYWYRQTLGQGPEFLTYFQNEAQLEKSRLLSDRFSAERPKGSFSTLEIQRTEQGDSAMYLCASSPLDRVDTGELFFGEGSRLTVL.

This clonotype was detected many times. V usage is TRBV7-2 and J usage is TRBJ1-2; unclear D gene. The CDR3 runs to 12 residues. V was cut by 3 bases and J by 4 bases, with 6 bases left in between. The germline V gene encodes CDR1 SGHTA and CDR2 FQGNSA. The CDR3 DNA sequence: TGTGCCAGCAGCTTTAGTTCCTATGGCTACACCTTC. Translating gives CASSFSSYGYTF.

The rearrangement joins TRBV19 to TRBJ2-5, with 9 bases identical to TRBD2. V shed 4 bases and J 3 bases; nucleotides not matched to a gene: 9. Germline lookup yields CDR1 LNHDA and CDR2 SQIVND (reference sequence). The CDR3 runs 16 residues. CDR3 in DNA: TGTGCCAGTAGTAGGTCTAGCGGGATCCTCAAAGAGACCCAGTACTTC. Translating it yields CASSRSSGILKETQYF.

This clonotype was counted many times. This chain uses TRBV20-1 with TRBJ2-7; 7 positions match TRBD1. Germline loops: CDR1 DFQATT, CDR2 SNEGSKA (reference sequence). The CDR3 runs to 14 residues. Losses at the gene ends were 0 bases for V and 5 bases for J; bases not matched to a gene: 7. CDR3 DNA: TGCAGTGCTAGAGATCGGACAGGTGGGCACGAGCAGTACTTC. Its translation is CSARDRTGGHEQYF.

This clonotype was counted many times. The chain has TRBV12-3 or TRBV12-4 and TRBJ2-7; weak D call: TRBD2 (6 bases). The CDR3 is 12 residues long. Trimming removed 4 bases at V and 9 bases at J, with 13 bases between. This CDR3 reads CASSSGLEVQYF. The CDR3 bases are TGTGCCAGCAGTTCGGGACTTGAAGTGCAGTACTTC.

V is TRBV13 and J is TRBJ1-6; tentative D call: TRBD1 (6 bases). Trimming shortened V by 6 bases and J by 6 bases, and 12 bases separated the two germline ends. The CDR3 is made up of 14 amino acids. Germline CDR1 PRHDT, CDR2 FYEKMQ (reference sequence). The CDR3 loop reads CASRQGGGNSPLHF. The CDR3 nucleotides read TGTGCCAGCAGACAGGGAGGAGGTAATTCACCCCTCCACTTT.

This clonotype appeared a few times. The chain uses TRBV19 and TRBJ2-7; D is undetermined. The CDR3 has 14 residues. Germline V lookup: CDR1 LNHDA, CDR2 SQIVND (reference sequence). Between the trimmed V and J ends, which lost 3 bases and 0 bases, there was a span of 9 bases. The CDR3 DNA follows: TGTGCCAGTAGTATTGGGCCCTACTCCTACGAGCAGTACTTC. Protein product: CASSIGPYSYEQYF. Based on the CDR3 plus reference TRBV19 and TRBJ2-7, the full variable domain is DGGITQSPKYLFRKEGQNVTLSCEQNLNHDAMYWYRQDPGQGLRLIYYSQIVNDFQKGDIAEGYSVSREKKESFPLTVTSAQKNPTAFYLCASSIGPYSYEQYFGPGTRLTVT.

This clonotype showed up many times. The chain couples TRBV12-3 or TRBV12-4 to TRBJ2-7; the D is unclear. The CDR3 sequence is 12 residues long. V was pared by 3 bases and J by 7 bases, with 10 bases between. The CDR3 DNA follows: TGTGCCAGCAGTTTCCTACTCCCAGAGCAGTACTTC. Encoded protein: CASSFLLPEQYF.

This chain uses TRBV11-2 with TRBJ2-3; D may be TRBD1 or TRBD2 (5 bases each). The CDR3 has 15 residues. Trimming removed 3 bases from V and 0 bases from J, with 10 bases in between. CDR1 SGHAT and CDR2 FQNNGV come from the germline V gene. The CDR3 region is CASSLGVGSTDTQYF. The CDR3, as DNA: TGTGCCAGCAGCTTGGGGGTGGGAAGCACAGATACGCAGTATTTT.

V gene TRBV7-9 combines with J gene TRBJ2-7; D might be TRBD2 (7 bases). CDR1 is SEHNR and CDR2 is FQNEAQ in the germline V gene (reference sequence). Trimming left V 5 bases short and J 1 base short, with 18 bases between. The CDR3 is 16 residues long. Written as DNA, the CDR3 is TGTGCCAGCAGCACCACCGGGGGGCGGGGTTCCTACGAGCAGTACTTC. It encodes CASSTTGGRGSYEQYF.

This clonotype showed up just a few times. The genes are TRBV7-8 and TRBJ2-2; 8 positions agree with TRBD1. CDR1 is SGHVS and CDR2 is FQNEAQ in the germline V gene. This CDR3 is 18 amino acids long. V trimming: 4 bases; J trimming: 1 base; junction bases outside the gene matches: 11. CDR3 loop: CASSSGGRTGWNTGELFF. CDR3 in DNA: TGTGCCAGCAGCTCAGGGGGTCGGACAGGGTGGAACACCGGGGAGCTGTTTTTT.

This clonotype was seen ten or more times. The chain links TRBV27 to TRBJ2-1, with D unresolved. The germline CDR1 and CDR2 sequences are MNHEY and SMNVEV (reference sequence). With 3 bases removed from V and 8 bases from J, the gap between germline ends came to 14 bases. CDR3 length: 14 residues. CDR3 protein: CASSFGIGTDEQFF. The DNA of the CDR3 is TGTGCCAGCAGTTTTGGGATAGGTACTGATGAGCAGTTCTTC.

The V call is TRBV9, the J call TRBJ1-5; D not certain. From germline, CDR1 is SGDLS and CDR2 YYNGEE. The CDR3 extends over 15 amino acids. Trimming shortened V by 0 bases and J by 1 base, and 8 bases separated the two germline ends. The CDR3 DNA sequence: TGTGCCAGCAGCGTAGATTGGGGAAGCAATCAGCCCCAGCATTTT. This sequence encodes CASSVDWGSNQPQHF.